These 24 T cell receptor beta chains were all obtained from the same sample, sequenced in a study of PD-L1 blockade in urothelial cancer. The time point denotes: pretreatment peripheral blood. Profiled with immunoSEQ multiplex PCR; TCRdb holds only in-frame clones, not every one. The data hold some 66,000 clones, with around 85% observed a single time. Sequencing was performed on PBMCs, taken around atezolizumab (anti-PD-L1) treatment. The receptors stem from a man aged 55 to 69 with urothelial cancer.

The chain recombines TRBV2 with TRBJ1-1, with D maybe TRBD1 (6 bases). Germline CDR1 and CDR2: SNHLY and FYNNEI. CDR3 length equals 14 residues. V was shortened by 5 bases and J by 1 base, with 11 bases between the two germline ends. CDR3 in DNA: TGTGCCAGCAGTATACAGGGTAGGAACACTGAAGCTTTCTTT. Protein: CASSIQGRNTEAFF.

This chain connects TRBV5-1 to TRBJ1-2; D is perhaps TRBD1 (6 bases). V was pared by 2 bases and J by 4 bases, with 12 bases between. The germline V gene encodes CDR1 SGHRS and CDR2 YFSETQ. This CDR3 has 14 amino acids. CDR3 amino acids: CASSLIGQLYGYTF. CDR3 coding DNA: TGCGCCAGCAGCTTAATAGGACAGCTCTATGGCTACACCTTC.

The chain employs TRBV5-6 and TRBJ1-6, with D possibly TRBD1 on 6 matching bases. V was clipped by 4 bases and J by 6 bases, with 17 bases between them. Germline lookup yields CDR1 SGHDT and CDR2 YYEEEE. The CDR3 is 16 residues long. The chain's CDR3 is CASSPSTGKRNSPLHF. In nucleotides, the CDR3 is TGTGCCAGCAGCCCGTCGACAGGTAAACGTAATTCACCCCTCCACTTT.

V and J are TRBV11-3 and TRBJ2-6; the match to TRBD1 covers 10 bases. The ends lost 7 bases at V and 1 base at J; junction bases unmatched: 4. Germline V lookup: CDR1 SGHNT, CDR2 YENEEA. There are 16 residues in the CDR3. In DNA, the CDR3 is TGTGCCAGCACCCAGGGACAGGGGTCTGGGGCCAACGTCCTGACTTTC. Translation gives CASTQGQGSGANVLTF. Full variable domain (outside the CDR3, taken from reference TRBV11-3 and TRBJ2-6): EAGVVQSPRYKIIEKKQPVAFWCNPISGHNTLYWYLQNLGQGPELLIRYENEEAVDDSQLPKDRFSAERLKGVDSTLKIQPAELGDSAVYLCASTQGQGSGANVLTFGAGSRLTVL.

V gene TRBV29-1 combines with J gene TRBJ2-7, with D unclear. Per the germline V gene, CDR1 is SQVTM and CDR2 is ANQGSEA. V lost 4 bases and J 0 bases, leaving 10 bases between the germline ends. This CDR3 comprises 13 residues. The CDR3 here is CSVGYASSYEQYF. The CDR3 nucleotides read TGCAGCGTTGGCTACGCGTCCTCCTACGAGCAGTACTTC.

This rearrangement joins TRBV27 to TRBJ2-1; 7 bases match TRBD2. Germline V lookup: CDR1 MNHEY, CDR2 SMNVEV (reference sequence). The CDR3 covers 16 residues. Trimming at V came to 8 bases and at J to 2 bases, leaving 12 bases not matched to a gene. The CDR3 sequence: CASSSETSRTYNEQFF. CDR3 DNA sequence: TGTGCCAGCTCCTCGGAGACTAGCCGAACCTACAATGAGCAGTTCTTC.

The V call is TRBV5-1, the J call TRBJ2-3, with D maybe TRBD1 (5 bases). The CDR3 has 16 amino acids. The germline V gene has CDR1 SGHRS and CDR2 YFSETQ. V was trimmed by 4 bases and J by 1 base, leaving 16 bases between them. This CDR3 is CASSQDSHLGTDTQYF. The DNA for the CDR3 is TGCGCCAGCAGCCAAGACAGTCACCTGGGCACAGATACGCAGTATTTT.

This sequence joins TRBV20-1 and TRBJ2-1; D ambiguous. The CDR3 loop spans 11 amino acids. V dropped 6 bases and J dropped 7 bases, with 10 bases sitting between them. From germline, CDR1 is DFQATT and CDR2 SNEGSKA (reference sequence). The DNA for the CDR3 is TGCAGTGCGACCCTAGTTAATGAGCAGTTCTTC. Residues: CSATLVNEQFF.

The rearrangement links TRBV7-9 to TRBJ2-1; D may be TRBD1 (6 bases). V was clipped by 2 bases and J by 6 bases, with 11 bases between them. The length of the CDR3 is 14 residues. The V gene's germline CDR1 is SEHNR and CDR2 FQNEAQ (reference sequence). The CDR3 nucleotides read TGTGCCAGCAGCTTAAGCAGGGGCGGCAATGAGCAGTTCTTC. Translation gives CASSLSRGGNEQFF.

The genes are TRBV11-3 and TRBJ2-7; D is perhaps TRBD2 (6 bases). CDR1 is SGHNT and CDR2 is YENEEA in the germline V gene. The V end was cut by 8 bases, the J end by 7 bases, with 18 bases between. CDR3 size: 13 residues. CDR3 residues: CASGERDFGEQYF. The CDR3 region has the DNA TGTGCCAGCGGAGAACGGGACTTTGGAGAGCAGTACTTC.

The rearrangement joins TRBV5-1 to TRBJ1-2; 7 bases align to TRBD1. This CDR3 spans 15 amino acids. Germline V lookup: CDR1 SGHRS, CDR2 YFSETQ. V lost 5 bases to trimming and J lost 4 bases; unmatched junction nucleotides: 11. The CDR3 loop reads CASRTGEAGAYGYTF. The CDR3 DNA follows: TGCGCCAGCAGAACAGGGGAGGCTGGGGCCTATGGCTACACCTTC.

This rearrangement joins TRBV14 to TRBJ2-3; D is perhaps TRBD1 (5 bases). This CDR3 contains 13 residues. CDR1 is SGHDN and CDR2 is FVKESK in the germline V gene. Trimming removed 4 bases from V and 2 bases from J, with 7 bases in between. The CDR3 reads CASSRQNTDTQYF. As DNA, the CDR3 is TGTGCCAGCAGCCGACAGAACACAGATACGCAGTATTTT.

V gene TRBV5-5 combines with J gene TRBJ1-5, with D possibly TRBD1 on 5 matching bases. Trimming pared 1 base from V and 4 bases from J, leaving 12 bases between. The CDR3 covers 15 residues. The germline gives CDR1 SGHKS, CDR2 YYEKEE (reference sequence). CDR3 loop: CASSLRGVRNQPQHF. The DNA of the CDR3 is TGTGCCAGCAGCTTGCGGGGGGTTAGAAATCAGCCCCAGCATTTT.

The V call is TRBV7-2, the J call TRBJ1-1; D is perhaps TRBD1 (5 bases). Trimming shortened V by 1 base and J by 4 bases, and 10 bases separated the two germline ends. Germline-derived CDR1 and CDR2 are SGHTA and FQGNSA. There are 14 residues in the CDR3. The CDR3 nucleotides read TGTGCCAGCAGCTTAGTGGGGCGGGGCACTGAAGCTTTCTTT. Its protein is CASSLVGRGTEAFF.

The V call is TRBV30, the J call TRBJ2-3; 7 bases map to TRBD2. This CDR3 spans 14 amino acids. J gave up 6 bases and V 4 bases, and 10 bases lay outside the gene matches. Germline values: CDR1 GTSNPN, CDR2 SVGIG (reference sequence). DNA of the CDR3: TGTGCCTGGACTCGGGCGGGGGAGTTGGATACGCAGTATTTT. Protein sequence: CAWTRAGELDTQYF. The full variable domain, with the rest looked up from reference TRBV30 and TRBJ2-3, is SQTIHQWPATLVQPVGSPLSLECTVEGTSNPNLYWYRQAAGRGLQLLFYSVGIGQISSEVPQNLSASRPQDRQFILSSKKLLLSDSGFYLCAWTRAGELDTQYFGPGTRLTVL.

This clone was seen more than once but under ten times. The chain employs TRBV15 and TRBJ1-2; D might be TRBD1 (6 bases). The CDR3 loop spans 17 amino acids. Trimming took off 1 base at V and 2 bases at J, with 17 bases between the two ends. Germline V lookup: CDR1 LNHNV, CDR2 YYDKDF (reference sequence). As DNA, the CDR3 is TGTGCCACCAGCAGAGGGTCCGGACAGCGATGGAACTATGGCTACACCTTC. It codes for CATSRGSGQRWNYGYTF.

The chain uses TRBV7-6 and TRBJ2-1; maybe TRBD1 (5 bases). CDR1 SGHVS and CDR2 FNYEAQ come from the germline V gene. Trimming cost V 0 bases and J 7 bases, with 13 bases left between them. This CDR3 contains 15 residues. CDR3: CASSLAHQGTNEQFF. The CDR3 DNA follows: TGTGCCAGCAGCTTAGCGCATCAGGGTACGAATGAGCAGTTCTTC.

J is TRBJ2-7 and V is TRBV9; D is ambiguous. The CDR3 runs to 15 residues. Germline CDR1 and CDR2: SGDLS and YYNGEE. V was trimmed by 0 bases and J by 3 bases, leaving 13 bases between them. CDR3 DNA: TGTGCCAGCAGCGTAGGAGGATCTAGGTACTACGAGCAGTACTTC. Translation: CASSVGGSRYYEQYF.

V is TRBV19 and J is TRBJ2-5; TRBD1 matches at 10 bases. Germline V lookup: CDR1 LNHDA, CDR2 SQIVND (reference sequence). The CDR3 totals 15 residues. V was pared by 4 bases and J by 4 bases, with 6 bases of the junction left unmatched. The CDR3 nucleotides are TGTGCCAGTAGTAATCCGGGACAGGGGCGAGAGACCCAGTACTTC. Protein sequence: CASSNPGQGRETQYF.

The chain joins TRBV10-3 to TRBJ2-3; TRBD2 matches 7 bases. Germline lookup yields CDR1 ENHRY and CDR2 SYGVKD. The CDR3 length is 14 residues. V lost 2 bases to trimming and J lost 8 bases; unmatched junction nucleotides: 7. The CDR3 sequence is CAISEDGGRGTQYF. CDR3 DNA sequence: TGTGCCATCAGTGAGGACGGAGGGAGGGGTACGCAGTATTTT.

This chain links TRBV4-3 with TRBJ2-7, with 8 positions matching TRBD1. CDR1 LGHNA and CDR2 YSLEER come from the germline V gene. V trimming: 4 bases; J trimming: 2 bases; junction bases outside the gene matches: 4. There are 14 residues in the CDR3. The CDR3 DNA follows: TGCGCCAGCAGCCCGGGACAGGAGACCTACGAGCAGTACTTC. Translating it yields CASSPGQETYEQYF.

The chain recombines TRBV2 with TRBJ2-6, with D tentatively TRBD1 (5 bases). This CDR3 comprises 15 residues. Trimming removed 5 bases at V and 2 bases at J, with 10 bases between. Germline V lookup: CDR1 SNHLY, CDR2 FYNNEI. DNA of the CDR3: TGTGCCAGCAGTCAGGGTATGACTGGGGCCAACGTCCTGACTTTC. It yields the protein CASSQGMTGANVLTF.

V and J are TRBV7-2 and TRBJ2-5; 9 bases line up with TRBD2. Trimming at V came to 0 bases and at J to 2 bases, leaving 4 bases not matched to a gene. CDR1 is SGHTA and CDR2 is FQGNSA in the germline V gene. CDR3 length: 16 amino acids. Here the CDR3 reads CASSLAGLAVQETQYF. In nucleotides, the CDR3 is TGTGCCAGCAGCTTAGCGGGACTAGCAGTACAAGAGACCCAGTACTTC.

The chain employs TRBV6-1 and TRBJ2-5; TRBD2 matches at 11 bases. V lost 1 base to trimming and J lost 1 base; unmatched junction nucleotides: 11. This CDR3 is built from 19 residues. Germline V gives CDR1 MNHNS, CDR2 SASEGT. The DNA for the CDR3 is TGTGCCAGCAGTGAAGGGTTCCGACTAGCGGGGTACCCCCAAGAGACCCAGTACTTC. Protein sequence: CASSEGFRLAGYPQETQYF.